This TCR beta chain emerged from a study of blood T cell repertoires in COVID-19. Study-level information: Samples of COVID-19 (acute and convalescent) were obtained from the United States, Italy and Spain. From T cells, B-cell-depleted T cells, or PBMCs came the material, which was cDNA or gDNA.

After removal of 8 bases from V and 4 bases from J, the junction contained 4 bases not matched to a gene. The length of the CDR3 is 13 residues. Germline CDR1 is LNHDA and CDR2 is SQIVND (reference sequence). The age range of participants was about 18 to 89 years, with residence in around 22 US areas. All recovered Cohort 3 donors got two negative PCRs, got clearance, or saw symptom resolution. Clones were read by immunoSEQ multiplex PCR, and TCRdb kept only the in-frame ones, dropping some. The table shows over 250,000 clones, with over 75% occurring only once. This chain connects TRBV19 to TRBJ1-5, with 8 bases matching TRBD1. The clonotype was recovered from a woman in her 30s who had recovered from COVID-19. The sample was PBMCs or T cells enriched from blood (not recorded which). The CDR3 DNA follows: TGTGCCAGTTCGGACAGGGTTAATCAGCCCCAGCATTTT. Amino acid sequence: CASSDRVNQPQHF.